This entry lists 26 T cell receptor beta chains sequenced from one sample in a study of identical twins listed by TCRdb under 2016. The protocol used for the library was 5' RACE. The sequencer was an Illumina HiSeq 2000. Starting from the raw public reads, TCRdb applied fastp trimming at Q25, assembled clones with MiXCR and retained in-frame beta chains. Rows are combined by CDR3 protein, so each entry shows the most common genes and DNA. Within this sample are about 520,000 distinct CDR3 sequences, with roughly a fifth of them counted one time only. About 0.91% of the sample rests with the top ten. This same sample was also part of a study on T cells expressing NK-cell markers.

Material: CD4+ T cells sorted from blood. The receptors were sampled from a woman aged 18 to 35 in good health.

This clonotype turned up a few times. The chain combines TRBV6-1 with TRBJ2-7, with a weak D call TRBD2 (7 bases). The ends were cut back, 3 bases at V and 0 bases at J, with 15 bases in the middle. This CDR3 comprises 16 residues. Germline CDR1 is MNHNS and CDR2 is SASEGT. CDR3 protein: CASSDTWGGLSYEQYF. The CDR3 bases are TGTGCCAGCAGTGACACCTGGGGGGGCCTCTCCTACGAGCAGTACTTC.

The rearrangement uses TRBV11-3 and TRBJ2-3, with D possibly matching TRBD1 (5 bases). V lost 1 base and J 8 bases, leaving 10 bases between the germline ends. This CDR3 comprises 13 residues. Germline lookup yields CDR1 SGHNT and CDR2 YENEEA. The CDR3 bases are TGTGCCAGCAGCTTAGCCCCTCAGGGTACGCAGTATTTT. As protein: CASSLAPQGTQYF. The whole variable domain, filled in from reference TRBV11-3 and TRBJ2-3, reads EAGVVQSPRYKIIEKKQPVAFWCNPISGHNTLYWYLQNLGQGPELLIRYENEEAVDDSQLPKDRFSAERLKGVDSTLKIQPAELGDSAVYLCASSLAPQGTQYFGPGTRLTVL.

This sequence joins TRBV5-1 and TRBJ1-2; tentative D call: TRBD1 (6 bases). The CDR3 length is 13 residues. V lost 2 bases and J lost 6, with 11 bases in between. Germline V CDR1 and CDR2: SGHRS, YFSETQ. The CDR3 bases are TGCGCCAGCAGCTTAGGACAGCTTGATGGCTACACCTTC. Translated, it gives CASSLGQLDGYTF.

This clonotype was found a few times. The chain links TRBV12-3 or TRBV12-4 to TRBJ1-6; TRBD1 agrees at 8 bases. CDR3 length equals 14 residues. After removal of 5 bases from V and 8 bases from J, the junction contained 5 bases not matched to a gene. The CDR3 region is CASSQTGADSPLHF. The CDR3, as DNA: TGTGCCAGCAGTCAGACAGGGGCGGATTCACCCCTCCACTTT.

The chain links TRBV29-1 to TRBJ2-3; no clear D. V was cut by 4 bases and J by 4 bases, with 9 bases left in between. CDR1 is SQVTM, CDR2 ANQGSEA, per germline. The CDR3 covers 12 residues. In nucleotides, the CDR3 is TGCAGCGTTGGAGAGGTAGCAGATACGCAGTATTTT. Amino acid sequence: CSVGEVADTQYF.

J is TRBJ2-7 and V is TRBV20-1; no clear D. The V gene lost 2 bases and the J gene lost 0 bases, with 8 bases spanning the gap. The germline gives CDR1 DFQATT, CDR2 SNEGSKA (reference sequence). The CDR3 has 13 amino acids. In DNA, the CDR3 is TGCAGTGCTAGATCGGTTAGCTCCTACGAGCAGTACTTC. Residues: CSARSVSSYEQYF.

The chain is built from TRBV4-2 and TRBJ1-4; D gene ambiguous. V was shortened by 3 bases and J by 6 bases, with 14 bases between the two germline ends. This CDR3 is built from 15 residues. Germline V gene data show CDR1 as LGHNA and CDR2 as YNFKEQ. In DNA, the CDR3 is TGTGCCAGCAGCCACCTTCAAGACGTGGATGAAAAACTGTTTTTT. Protein product: CASSHLQDVDEKLFF.

This clonotype showed up many times. The J gene is TRBJ1-2, the V gene TRBV2; 7 bases map to TRBD1. Germline loops: CDR1 SNHLY, CDR2 FYNNEI. The CDR3 length is 13 residues. With V trimmed by 7 bases and J by 2 bases, 4 bases remained unmatched. CDR3 in amino acids: CASTKTGNYGYTF. CDR3 nucleotide sequence: TGTGCCAGCACCAAGACAGGGAACTATGGCTACACCTTC.

This clonotype has just a few counts. The J gene is TRBJ1-2, the V gene TRBV29-1; D unclear. This CDR3 contains 14 residues. V lost 3 bases to trimming and J lost 4 bases, with 15 bases between them. Per germline, CDR1 SQVTM and CDR2 ANQGSEA. The CDR3 protein is CSVDQPQALYGYTF. In DNA form, the CDR3 reads TGCAGCGTTGATCAGCCTCAGGCTCTCTATGGCTACACCTTC.

This clonotype was recorded a few times. The DNA of the CDR3 is TGTGCCAGCAGCCCCCAGAGGACTCCTTACAATGAGCAGTTCTTC. Protein product: CASSPQRTPYNEQFF. The chain is built from TRBV11-2 and TRBJ2-1, with D possibly TRBD2 on 5 matching bases. Trimming took off 5 bases at V and 4 bases at J, with 15 bases between the two ends. The CDR3 has 15 amino acids. CDR1 and CDR2 from the germline V gene are SGHAT and FQNNGV.

This clonotype was observed a single time. The rearrangement uses TRBV5-6 and TRBJ2-7; 11 bases agree with TRBD2. Looked up from germline, CDR1 is SGHDT and CDR2 is YYEEEE. The CDR3 runs to 17 residues. V was pared by 4 bases and J by 7 bases, with 16 bases of the junction left unmatched. CDR3 in amino acids: CASSKDWGSGRAGEQYF. CDR3 sequence (DNA): TGTGCCAGCAGCAAAGACTGGGGTAGCGGGAGGGCCGGGGAGCAGTACTTC.

This clonotype was seen more than once but under ten times. This rearrangement joins TRBV5-1 to TRBJ1-4; no clear D gene. Per germline, CDR1 SGHRS and CDR2 YFSETQ. CDR3 length: 18 residues. The V end lost 4 bases, the J end lost 5 bases, and 24 bases lay between the germline ends. CDR3 in DNA: TGCGCCAGCAGCATAAACCCTGAGGCGGCCGGGGTCAATGAAAAACTGTTTTTT. Residues: CASSINPEAAGVNEKLFF.

This clonotype was observed a few times. The V and J genes are TRBV3-1 and TRBJ1-5; D gene uncertain. The germline CDR1 and CDR2 sequences are LGHDT and YNNKEL (reference sequence). Trimming cost V 3 bases and J 1 base, with 4 bases left between them. This CDR3 is 13 amino acids long. In DNA form, the CDR3 reads TGTGCCAGCAGCCAGATGAGCAATCAGCCCCAGCATTTT. Translated, it gives CASSQMSNQPQHF.

This clonotype occurred many times. The chain uses TRBV5-1 and TRBJ2-3; D is uncertain. The CDR3 is made up of 14 amino acids. Germline lookup yields CDR1 SGHRS and CDR2 YFSETQ. Trimming left V 4 bases short and J 1 base short, with 10 bases between. CDR3 bases: TGCGCCAGCAGCCCTAATGACGGCACAGATACGCAGTATTTT. It codes for CASSPNDGTDTQYF.

The chain has TRBV12-3 or TRBV12-4 and TRBJ2-7, with TRBD2 as a possible D gene (6 bases). Trimming took off 6 bases at V and 2 bases at J, with 17 bases between the two ends. This CDR3 comprises 15 residues. DNA for the CDR3: TGTGCCAGCAGCGCCCTCAGCGGAGGGACCTACGAGCAGTACTTC. As protein: CASSALSGGTYEQYF.

The CDR3 here is CASSATGPAKNIQYF. The CDR3, as DNA: TGCGCCAGCAGCGCGACAGGACCAGCCAAAAACATTCAGTACTTC. This chain uses TRBV5-1 with TRBJ2-4; maybe TRBD1 (6 bases). The V end lost 4 bases, the J end lost 0 bases, and 11 bases lay between the germline ends. CDR1 and CDR2 (germline): SGHRS, YFSETQ. The CDR3 spans 15 residues. The full variable domain, rest sourced from reference TRBV5-1 and TRBJ2-4, is KAGVTQTPRYLIKTRGQQVTLSCSPISGHRSVSWYQQTPGQGLQFLFEYFSETQRNKGNFPGRFSGRQFSNSRSEMNVSTLELGDSALYLCASSATGPAKNIQYFGAGTRLSVL.

This clonotype appeared a few times. The J gene is TRBJ2-1, the V gene TRBV20-1; no clear D. Trimming pared 6 bases from V and 9 bases from J, leaving 27 bases between. The CDR3 totals 16 residues. The germline V gene encodes CDR1 DFQATT and CDR2 SNEGSKA (reference sequence). This chain's CDR3 is CSATKQPSFRTGEQFF. The CDR3 DNA is TGCAGTGCCACGAAACAACCTTCCTTCAGGACCGGTGAGCAGTTCTTC.

The V call is TRBV12-3 or TRBV12-4, the J call TRBJ2-1, with 9 bases matching TRBD2. The CDR3 has 15 amino acids. J gave up 6 bases and V 5 bases, and 8 bases lay outside the gene matches. CDR3 region: CASSPRAGGANEQFF. CDR3 nucleotide sequence: TGTGCCAGCAGTCCCCGGGCGGGAGGGGCCAATGAGCAGTTCTTC.

This clonotype was counted a few times. The CDR3, as DNA: TGTGCCAGCAGCTCCATTAGCGGGACGGGTACCCATGAGCAGTTCTTC. It translates to CASSSISGTGTHEQFF. The chain combines TRBV27 with TRBJ2-1; 8 nucleotides agree with TRBD2. Germline CDR1 MNHEY, CDR2 SMNVEV (reference sequence). CDR3 length: 16 amino acids. The V segment lost 6 bases and the J segment 8 bases; nucleotides outside the gene matches: 15.

This clonotype has ten or more counts. The CDR3 reads CSASSSDSPLHF. The CDR3 DNA sequence: TGCAGTGCTAGTTCCAGCGATTCACCCCTCCACTTT. The chain recombines TRBV20-1 with TRBJ1-6; D remains unclear. The CDR3 has 12 residues. Germline V CDR1 and CDR2: DFQATT, SNEGSKA (reference sequence). Between the trimmed V and J ends, which lost 3 bases and 8 bases, there was a span of 8 bases.

This chain connects TRBV12-5 to TRBJ1-5; a possible D gene is TRBD1 (5 bases). The CDR3 extends over 12 amino acids. Germline V CDR1 and CDR2: LGHNT, FRNRAP. V shed 5 bases and J shed 9 bases, with 11 bases lying between them. In DNA form, the CDR3 reads TGTGCTAGTGGTCCCGACAGTCGGCCCCAGCATTTT. It codes for CASGPDSRPQHF. Supplemented by reference TRBV12-5 and TRBJ1-5, the full variable domain reads DARVTQTPRHKVTEMGQEVTMRCQPILGHNTVFWYRQTMMQGLELLAYFRNRAPLDDSGMPKDRFSAEMPDATLATLKIQPSEPRDSAVYFCASGPDSRPQHFGDGTRLSIL.

This sequence joins TRBV4-3 and TRBJ2-4; no clear D. V lost 3 bases and J 3 bases, leaving 21 bases between the germline ends. Germline CDR1 LGHNA, CDR2 YSLEER. This CDR3 is built from 18 residues. CDR3 in DNA: TGCGCCAGCAGCCAGAACGCAGGATCCCTTAGCCACAAAAACATTCAGTACTTC. It translates to CASSQNAGSLSHKNIQYF.

The table lists this clonotype with a count of one. V usage is TRBV21-1 and J usage is TRBJ2-1. TRBV21-1 is flagged as a pseudogene. The CDR3 runs to 14 residues. CDR3 loop: CASTRRSSYNEQFF. CDR3 DNA sequence: TGTGCCAGCACCCGACGGAGCTCCTACAATGAGCAGTTCTTC.

The rearrangement uses TRBV10-3 and TRBJ2-3; D unclear. The V and J ends lost 4 bases and 0 bases respectively, with 8 bases between them. Germline V gene data show CDR1 as ENHRY and CDR2 as SYGVKD. The CDR3 loop spans 14 amino acids. DNA of the CDR3: TGTGCCATCAGTGCGAGCGAAAGCACAGATACGCAGTATTTT. This codes for CAISASESTDTQYF.

The chain joins TRBV9 to TRBJ2-2, with TRBD1 matching 10 bases. This CDR3 is built from 16 residues. Germline V lookup: CDR1 SGDLS, CDR2 YYNGEE. J gave up 6 bases and V 0 bases, and 5 bases lay outside the gene matches. The DNA for the CDR3 is TGTGCCAGCAGCGTAGGAGGGACAGGGGCACCCGGGGAGCTGTTTTTT. The encoded protein is CASSVGGTGAPGELFF.

The chain employs TRBV6-1 and TRBJ2-1; D perhaps matches TRBD2 (6 bases). The CDR3 is 14 amino acids. V lost 7 bases and J lost 8, with 18 bases in between. The V gene's germline CDR1 is MNHNS and CDR2 SASEGT. The CDR3 DNA reads as TGTGCCAGCACCCCCTCTAGGAGGGGCTATGAGCAGTTCTTC. As protein: CASTPSRRGYEQFF.